One sample yielded the 14 T cell receptor beta chains listed below, sequenced in a study of T cell repertoires in cytomegalovirus infection (dated by TCRdb to between 2018 and 2021). Sequencer: Illumina HiSeq 1500. TCRdb handled the public reads itself, with Q25 trimming in fastp and clone calling in MiXCR, and kept productive beta chains. Rows merge per CDR3 protein into single entries with the most common DNA and genes. In this sample the table shows hundreds of thousands of distinct CDR3 sequences, 25% to 35% of which occur a single time. The top ten clonotypes cover 15% to 20% of the sample. Which antigens these TCRs recognize remains unknown. In the paper's terms, the treatment or condition label means: in vitro stimulation with specific CMV peptide epitopes to enrich CMV-specific T cells. The sample in question was cultured PBMCs, obtained from culture after CMV antigen stimulation. These receptors were collected from a human donor in good health (CMV status not recorded). Some clones in this sample may be carry-over from other donors' samples.

This clonotype was found a few times. The chain joins TRBV27 to TRBJ2-1, with D possibly being TRBD2 (6 bases). Germline V gives CDR1 MNHEY, CDR2 SMNVEV (reference sequence). This CDR3 contains 16 residues. V was trimmed by 3 bases and J by 3 bases, leaving 15 bases between them. The CDR3 DNA is TGTGCCAGCAGTTTCAGCACGGGGGACCTCTACAATGAGCAGTTCTTC. It specifies CASSFSTGDLYNEQFF.

V is TRBV6-5 and J is TRBJ1-3; D remains ambiguous. The length of the CDR3 is 15 residues. CDR1 and CDR2 from the germline V gene are MNHEY and SVGAGI. V lost 2 bases to trimming and J lost 2 bases, with 10 bases between them. The CDR3 loop reads CASSYTGSTGNTIYF. DNA of the CDR3: TGTGCCAGCAGTTACACGGGAAGTACTGGAAACACCATATATTTT.

At least ten counts were recorded for this clonotype. The J gene is TRBJ2-5, the V gene TRBV28, with TRBD2 as a possible D gene (6 bases). V was shortened by 6 bases and J by 5 bases, with 16 bases between the two germline ends. The CDR3 extends over 14 amino acids. Germline V gives CDR1 MDHEN, CDR2 SYDVKM. Here the CDR3 DNA reads TGTGCCAGCAGCTTGGGGGGAGTAAGGGAGACCCAGTACTTC. Protein sequence: CASSLGGVRETQYF.

This chain links TRBV30 with TRBJ1-5; TRBD1 is a possible D gene (5 bases). CDR3 length: 14 amino acids. Between the trimmed V and J ends, which lost 1 base and 5 bases, there was a span of 12 bases. In germline, CDR1 is GTSNPN, CDR2 SVGIG (reference sequence). CDR3 DNA sequence: TGTGCCTGGAGTGATCAGGCAGGGCATCAGCCCCAGCATTTT. Amino acid sequence: CAWSDQAGHQPQHF.

The chain uses TRBV6-5 and TRBJ2-1, with D unclear. The CDR3 has 14 amino acids. Germline loops: CDR1 MNHEY, CDR2 SVGAGI. Trimming pared 2 bases from V and 7 bases from J, leaving 12 bases between. CDR3 region: CASSYDWQNNEQFF. DNA for the CDR3: TGTGCCAGCAGTTACGATTGGCAGAATAATGAGCAGTTCTTC.

This clonotype was observed a few times. The rearrangement joins TRBV4-3 to TRBJ1-1; TRBD1 might be the D (6 bases). V lost 1 base and J lost 3, with 12 bases in between. Per the germline V gene, CDR1 is LGHNA and CDR2 is YSLEER. This CDR3 has 15 residues. CDR3 bases: TGCGCCAGCAGCCAAGCGTCGCAGGGGTACACTGAAGCTTTCTTT. As protein: CASSQASQGYTEAFF.

There are many counts of this clonotype. This CDR3 is CASSLVSGQRGEGAFF. Written as DNA, the CDR3 is TGTGCCAGCAGCTTAGTTTCGGGCCAGCGAGGGGAAGGAGCTTTCTTT. The chain uses TRBV7-2 and TRBJ1-1; D may be TRBD1 (5 bases). V was cut by 1 base and J by 10 bases, with 22 bases left in between. The CDR3 consists of 16 residues. Germline V CDR1 and CDR2: SGHTA, FQGNSA.

The rearrangement links TRBV6-5 to TRBJ2-3; D may be TRBD1 (6 bases). Germline values: CDR1 MNHEY, CDR2 SVGAGI. This CDR3 has 18 residues. V lost 5 bases, J lost 2 bases, and 23 bases lay in between. The CDR3: CASSHGWGTDSPTDTQYF. The CDR3 bases are TGTGCCAGCAGTCATGGATGGGGGACGGACAGCCCCACAGATACGCAGTATTTT.

J is TRBJ2-2 and V is TRBV7-3; TRBD1 matches 7 bases. CDR3 size: 15 residues. Per germline, CDR1 SGHTA and CDR2 FQGTGA. Trimming removed 3 bases from V and 4 bases from J; junction bases left unmatched: 5. CDR3 sequence: CASSFGTASTGELFF. DNA of the CDR3: TGTGCCAGCAGCTTCGGGACAGCTAGCACCGGGGAGCTGTTTTTT.

This clonotype occurred a few times. This chain joins TRBV28 and TRBJ2-5, with 11 bases lining up with TRBD2. The CDR3 has 17 residues. From germline, CDR1 is MDHEN and CDR2 SYDVKM. Losses at the gene ends were 5 bases for V and 2 bases for J; bases not matched to a gene: 10. CDR3 protein: CASSRNGLAGSQETQYF. Here the CDR3 DNA reads TGTGCCAGCAGTCGAAACGGACTAGCGGGTAGTCAAGAGACCCAGTACTTC.

This clonotype was counted many times. The chain is built from TRBV7-2 and TRBJ2-2; D is unclear. Germline values: CDR1 SGHTA, CDR2 FQGNSA. There are 14 residues in the CDR3. The V end lost 2 bases, the J end lost 0 bases, and 4 bases lay between the germline ends. The CDR3 reads CASSLNPNTGELFF. The CDR3 DNA follows: TGTGCCAGCAGCTTAAATCCGAACACCGGGGAGCTGTTTTTT. Full variable domain (missing parts from reference TRBV7-2 and TRBJ2-2): GAGVSQSPSNKVTEKGKDVELRCDPISGHTALYWYRQSLGQGLEFLIYFQGNSAPDKSGLPSDRFSAERTGGSVSTLTIQRTQQEDSAVYLCASSLNPNTGELFFGEGSRLTVL.

The chain recombines TRBV7-2 with TRBJ2-3; a possible D gene is TRBD2 (6 bases). From germline, CDR1 is SGHTA and CDR2 FQGNSA. This CDR3 has 16 residues. The V gene lost 2 bases and the J gene lost 1 base, with 13 bases spanning the gap. DNA of the CDR3: TGTGCCAGCAGCTTACGGGGACTTCTCGGCACAGATACGCAGTATTTT. Protein sequence: CASSLRGLLGTDTQYF.

This clonotype showed up just a few times. The gene calls are TRBV7-9 and TRBJ2-3, with TRBD2 matching 10 bases. The V and J ends lost 8 bases and 3 bases, in that order; junction bases with no gene match: 20. The CDR3 is made up of 19 amino acids. CDR1 and CDR2 from the germline V gene are SEHNR and FQNEAQ (reference sequence). The CDR3 region is CASGPRSSGSSLKTDTQYF. CDR3 nucleotides: TGTGCCAGCGGACCTCGATCTAGCGGGAGTAGTTTGAAGACAGATACGCAGTATTTT.

There are many counts of this clonotype. The J gene is TRBJ2-3, the V gene TRBV7-2, with TRBD2 as a possible D gene (6 bases). V lost 1 base, J lost 0 bases, and 11 bases lay in between. Germline assignment: CDR1 SGHTA and CDR2 FQGNSA. CDR3 length: 16 residues. CDR3 in DNA: TGTGCCAGCAGCTTAGTCGTTAGCGGTAGCACAGATACGCAGTATTTT. As protein: CASSLVVSGSTDTQYF.